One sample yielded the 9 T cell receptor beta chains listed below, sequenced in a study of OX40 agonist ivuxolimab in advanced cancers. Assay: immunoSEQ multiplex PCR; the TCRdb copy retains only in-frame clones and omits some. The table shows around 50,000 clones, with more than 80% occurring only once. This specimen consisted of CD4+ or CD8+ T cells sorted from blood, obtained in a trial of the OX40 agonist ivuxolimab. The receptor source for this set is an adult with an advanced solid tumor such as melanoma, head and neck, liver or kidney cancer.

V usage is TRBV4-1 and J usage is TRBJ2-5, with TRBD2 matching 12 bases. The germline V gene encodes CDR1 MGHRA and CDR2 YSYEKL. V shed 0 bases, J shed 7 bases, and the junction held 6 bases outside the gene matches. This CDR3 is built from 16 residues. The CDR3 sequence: CASSQELAGGQGTQYF. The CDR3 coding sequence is TGCGCCAGCAGCCAAGAACTAGCGGGGGGTCAGGGGACCCAGTACTTC.

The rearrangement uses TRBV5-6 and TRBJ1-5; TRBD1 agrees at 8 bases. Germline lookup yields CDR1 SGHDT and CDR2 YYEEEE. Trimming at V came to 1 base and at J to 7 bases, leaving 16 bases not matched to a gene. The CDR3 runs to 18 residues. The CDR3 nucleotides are TGTGCCAGCAGCTTGAGGACAGGGAAGTGGATGGTACAGCAGCCCCAGCATTTT. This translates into CASSLRTGKWMVQQPQHF.

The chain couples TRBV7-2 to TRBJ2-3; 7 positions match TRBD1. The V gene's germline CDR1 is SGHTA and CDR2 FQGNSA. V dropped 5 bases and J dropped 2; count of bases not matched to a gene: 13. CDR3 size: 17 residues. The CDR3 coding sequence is TGTGCCAGCAGCCCGCTGGACAGGCTTTCTCCCACAGATACGCAGTATTTT. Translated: CASSPLDRLSPTDTQYF.

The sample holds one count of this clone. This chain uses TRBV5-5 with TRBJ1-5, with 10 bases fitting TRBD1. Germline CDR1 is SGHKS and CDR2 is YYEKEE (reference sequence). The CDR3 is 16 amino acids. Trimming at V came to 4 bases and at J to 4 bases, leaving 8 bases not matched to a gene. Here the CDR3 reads CASSRGWGQGNQPQHF. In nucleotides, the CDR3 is TGTGCCAGCAGCAGGGGGTGGGGACAGGGGAATCAGCCCCAGCATTTT.

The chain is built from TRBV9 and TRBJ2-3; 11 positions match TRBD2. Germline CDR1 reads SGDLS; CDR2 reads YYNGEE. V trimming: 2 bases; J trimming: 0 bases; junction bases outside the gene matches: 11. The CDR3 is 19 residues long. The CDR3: CASSVQGWSSGGSTDTQYF. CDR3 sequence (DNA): TGTGCCAGCAGCGTTCAAGGTTGGTCTAGCGGGGGGAGCACAGATACGCAGTATTTT.

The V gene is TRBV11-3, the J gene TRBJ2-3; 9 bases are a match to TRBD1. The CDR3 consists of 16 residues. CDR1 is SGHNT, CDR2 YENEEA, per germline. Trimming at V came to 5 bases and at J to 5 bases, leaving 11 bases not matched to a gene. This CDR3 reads CASSPPGQGMVDTQYF. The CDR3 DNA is TGTGCCAGCAGCCCACCGGGACAGGGCATGGTAGATACGCAGTATTTT.

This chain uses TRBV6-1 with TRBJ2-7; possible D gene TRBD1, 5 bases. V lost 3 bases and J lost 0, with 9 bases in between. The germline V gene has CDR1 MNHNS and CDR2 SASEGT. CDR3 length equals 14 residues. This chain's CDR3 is CASSDWGSSYEQYF. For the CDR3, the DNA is TGTGCCAGCAGTGACTGGGGCTCCTCCTACGAGCAGTACTTC.

CDR3 loop: CASSLRGGGRETQYF. CDR3 in DNA: TGTGCCAGCAGCTTAAGGGGAGGGGGCCGGGAGACCCAGTACTTC. The chain combines TRBV11-3 with TRBJ2-5; D possibly uses TRBD1 or TRBD2 (7 bases each). The germline gives CDR1 SGHNT, CDR2 YENEEA. The CDR3 covers 15 residues. Trimming removed 2 bases from V and 5 bases from J, with 15 bases in between.

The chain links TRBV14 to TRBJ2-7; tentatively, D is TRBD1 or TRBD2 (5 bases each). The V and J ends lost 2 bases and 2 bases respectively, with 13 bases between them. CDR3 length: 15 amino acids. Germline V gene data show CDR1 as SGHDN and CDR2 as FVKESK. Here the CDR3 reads CASSQSWQGAYEQYF. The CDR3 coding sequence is TGTGCCAGCAGCCAATCATGGCAGGGAGCCTACGAGCAGTACTTC.